One and the same sample provided the 10 T cell receptor beta chains below, sequenced in a study of early T cells in non-severe SARS-CoV-2 infection. TCRdb processed the 5' RACE reads anew with MiXCR; each CDR3 protein has one entry. The sample includes about 69,000 distinct CDR3 sequences, about an eighth of them seen just once. The sample in question was whole blood, obtained at baseline. The receptors originated from an adult who was a healthcare worker with PCR-confirmed SARS-CoV-2 infection or an uninfected control (not recorded which).

This clonotype showed up many times. The chain employs TRBV2 and TRBJ1-1, with 8 bases fitting TRBD1. Germline V gene lookup returns CDR1 SNHLY and CDR2 FYNNEI. The ends lost 7 bases at V and 4 bases at J; junction bases unmatched: 5. The CDR3 has 13 residues. DNA for the CDR3: TGTGCCAGCACTCAAACAGGGGGCACTGAAGCTTTCTTT. Translating gives CASTQTGGTEAFF.

At least ten counts were recorded for this clonotype. The rearrangement uses TRBV5-5 and TRBJ2-6, with D possibly being TRBD2 (5 bases). The CDR3 length is 17 residues. Germline V gives CDR1 SGHKS, CDR2 YYEKEE (reference sequence). The V gene lost 4 bases and the J gene lost 3 bases, with 17 bases spanning the gap. CDR3 region: CASSALAALVGANVLTF. The CDR3 nucleotides read TGTGCCAGCAGCGCTCTAGCCGCCTTAGTTGGGGCCAACGTCCTGACTTTC.

V and J are TRBV20-1 and TRBJ2-7; D might be TRBD2 (6 bases). The CDR3 is 14 amino acids. V lost 3 bases to trimming and J lost 4 bases, with 16 bases between them. Per the germline V gene, CDR1 is DFQATT and CDR2 is SNEGSKA (reference sequence). The CDR3 DNA follows: TGCAGTGCTAGCCCGGAGGGGCTACAGTACGAGCAGTACTTC. It translates to CSASPEGLQYEQYF.

The rearrangement joins TRBV4-3 to TRBJ2-5; D is perhaps TRBD2 (6 bases). Per the germline V gene, CDR1 is LGHNA and CDR2 is YSLEER. V was trimmed by 0 bases and J by 7 bases, leaving 12 bases between them. The CDR3 is made up of 14 amino acids. Here the CDR3 DNA reads TGCGCCAGCAGCCAAGAGTCTAAGGGAGGGACCCAGTACTTC. Residues: CASSQESKGGTQYF.

The table lists this clonotype with a few counts. The rearrangement uses TRBV29-1 and TRBJ2-1; D ambiguous. The germline CDR1 and CDR2 sequences are SQVTM and ANQGSEA. The CDR3 has 13 amino acids. Trimming took 2 bases from V and 4 from J, leaving 9 bases between them. CDR3 coding DNA: TGCAGCGTTGAAAAGACAAAATACAATGAGCAGTTCTTC. It encodes CSVEKTKYNEQFF.

This clonotype was counted a few times. V is TRBV20-1 and J is TRBJ2-7; TRBD2 aligns across 9 bases. The CDR3 loop spans 15 amino acids. Germline V gives CDR1 DFQATT, CDR2 SNEGSKA (reference sequence). V trimming: 0 bases; J trimming: 3 bases; junction bases outside the gene matches: 6. The DNA for the CDR3 is TGCAGTGCTAGAGATCGACCTAGCGGGAACTACGAGCAGTACTTC. Protein sequence: CSARDRPSGNYEQYF.

This clonotype was detected many times. The chain employs TRBV7-2 and TRBJ1-4, with D possibly being TRBD1 (5 bases). Trimming took off 4 bases at V and 2 bases at J, with 11 bases between the two ends. Germline assignment: CDR1 SGHTA and CDR2 FQGNSA. The CDR3 has 15 amino acids. The CDR3 is CASSSQGSTNEKLFF. The CDR3 DNA reads as TGTGCCAGCAGCTCCCAGGGCTCCACTAATGAAAAACTGTTTTTT.

The V gene is TRBV6-4, the J gene TRBJ2-3; perhaps D is TRBD1 or TRBD2 (5 bases each). This CDR3 region has 14 residues. Germline V lookup: CDR1 MRHNA, CDR2 SNTAGT. V was pared by 5 bases and J by 2 bases, with 11 bases between. As DNA, the CDR3 is TGTGCCAGCAGTCACCGGGACCTCACAGATACGCAGTATTTT. Translated, it gives CASSHRDLTDTQYF.

The table lists this clonotype with many counts. The chain recombines TRBV5-5 with TRBJ1-2; D might be TRBD1 (5 bases). CDR1 is SGHKS and CDR2 is YYEKEE in the germline V gene (reference sequence). The CDR3 length is 17 residues. Trimming left V 4 bases short and J 0 bases short, with 19 bases between. CDR3 protein: CASSERDAGPANYGYTF. In nucleotides, the CDR3 is TGTGCCAGCAGCGAGAGGGACGCCGGGCCGGCTAACTATGGCTACACCTTC.

This clonotype was seen ten or more times. The genes are TRBV18 and TRBJ2-5; D remains ambiguous. Trimming removed 3 bases from V and 0 bases from J, with 8 bases in between. Germline lookup yields CDR1 KGHSH and CDR2 LQKENI. The CDR3 sequence is 14 residues long. The CDR3 DNA sequence: TGTGCCAGCTCACCGTCACAATACCAAGAGACCCAGTACTTC. Protein sequence: CASSPSQYQETQYF.